Below are 5 T cell receptor beta chains sequenced from a single sample in a study of regulatory T cells in long-lasting Graves disease. Time point in this sample: newly diagnosed GD, antithyroid drugs for less than 3 months. Generation of the TCR library employed RNA extracted from PBMCs. To make TCR beta libraries, researchers used iRepertoire HTBI primers and Arm-PCR of CDR3 regions. Each CDR3 protein is one row after TCRdb ran MiXCR on the multiplex PCR reads. The data show fewer than 350,000 distinct CDR3 sequences, more than 15% seen once. This specimen consisted of peripheral blood mononuclear cells (PBMCs), obtained at new diagnosis, from a patient treated with antithyroid drugs. The source of these receptors is a female donor with Graves disease.

At least ten counts were recorded for this clonotype. This chain joins TRBV7-9 and TRBJ1-1, with D perhaps TRBD1 (6 bases). Between the trimmed V and J ends, which lost 7 bases and 7 bases, there was a span of 19 bases. Germline-derived CDR1 and CDR2 are SEHNR and FQNEAQ (reference sequence). The CDR3 has 14 amino acids. CDR3 in DNA: TGTGCCAGCACCTTTCGTGGGGGGCAGGGTGAAGCTTTCTTT. It is translated as CASTFRGGQGEAFF.

This clonotype was seen a handful of times. The chain employs TRBV9 and TRBJ2-3; TRBD2 matches at 7 bases. V lost 0 bases, J lost 5 bases, and 6 bases stayed unmatched. Germline CDR1 SGDLS, CDR2 YYNGEE. The CDR3 extends over 15 amino acids. Here the CDR3 reads CASSVEAGKLDTQYF. CDR3 nucleotide sequence: TGTGCCAGCAGCGTAGAAGCGGGGAAGTTAGATACGCAGTATTTT.

This clonotype was detected many times. V gene TRBV12-3 or TRBV12-4 combines with J gene TRBJ2-5; D could derive from TRBD1 or TRBD2 (7 bases each). The CDR3 consists of 15 residues. V was shortened by 1 base and J by 4 bases, with 13 bases between the two germline ends. The CDR3 DNA follows: TGTGCCAGCAGTTTAGGTTGCAGGGGGGGAGAGACCCAGTACTTC. Translating gives CASSLGCRGGETQYF.

The table lists this clonotype with many counts. The rearrangement links TRBV7-9 to TRBJ2-1; 7 nucleotides match TRBD1. This CDR3 has 14 amino acids. CDR1 is SEHNR, CDR2 FQNEAQ, per germline (reference sequence). V lost 1 base and J lost 5; bases outside the gene matches: 2. The CDR3 loop is CASSLGGTDNEQFF. DNA of the CDR3: TGTGCCAGCAGCTTAGGAGGGACAGACAATGAGCAGTTCTTC. Combining the CDR3 with reference TRBV7-9 and TRBJ2-1 gives the whole variable domain DTGVSQNPRHKITKRGQNVTFRCDPISEHNRLYWYRQTLGQGPEFLTYFQNEAQLEKSRLLSDRFSAERPKGSFSTLEIQRTEQGDSAMYLCASSLGGTDNEQFFGPGTRLTVL.

This clonotype was detected ten times or more. The CDR3 DNA reads as TGTGCCAGCGGATCCGTTGGACAGACCTACAATGAGCAGTTCTTC. It codes for CASGSVGQTYNEQFF. The chain uses TRBV28 and TRBJ2-1; maybe TRBD1 (6 bases). The CDR3 sequence is 15 residues long. Trimming removed 8 bases from V and 2 bases from J, with 16 bases in between. Per the germline V gene, CDR1 is MDHEN and CDR2 is SYDVKM.